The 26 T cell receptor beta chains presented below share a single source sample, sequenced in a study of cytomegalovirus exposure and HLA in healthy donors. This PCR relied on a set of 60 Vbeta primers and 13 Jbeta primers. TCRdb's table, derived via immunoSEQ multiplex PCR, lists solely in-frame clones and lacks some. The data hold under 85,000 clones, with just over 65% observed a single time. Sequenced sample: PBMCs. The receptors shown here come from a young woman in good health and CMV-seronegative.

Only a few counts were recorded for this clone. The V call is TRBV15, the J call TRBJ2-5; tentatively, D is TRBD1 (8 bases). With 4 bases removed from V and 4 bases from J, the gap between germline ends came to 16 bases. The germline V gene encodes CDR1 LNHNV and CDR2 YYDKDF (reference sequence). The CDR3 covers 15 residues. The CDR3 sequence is CATSINRGGTETQYF. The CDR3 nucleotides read TGTGCCACCAGCATAAACAGGGGGGGGACAGAGACCCAGTACTTC.

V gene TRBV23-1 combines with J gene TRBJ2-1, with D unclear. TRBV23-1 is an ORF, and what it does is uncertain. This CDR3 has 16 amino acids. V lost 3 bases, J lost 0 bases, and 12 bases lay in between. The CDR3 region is CASSHVDRSSYNEQFF. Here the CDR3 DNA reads TGCGCCAGCAGTCATGTAGACCGGAGCTCCTACAATGAGCAGTTCTTC.

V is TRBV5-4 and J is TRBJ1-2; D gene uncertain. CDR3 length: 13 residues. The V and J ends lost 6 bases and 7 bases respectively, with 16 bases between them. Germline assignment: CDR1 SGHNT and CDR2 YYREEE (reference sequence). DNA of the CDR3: TGTGCCAGCACCTCCCCCCGCACTGGTGGCTACACCTTC. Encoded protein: CASTSPRTGGYTF.

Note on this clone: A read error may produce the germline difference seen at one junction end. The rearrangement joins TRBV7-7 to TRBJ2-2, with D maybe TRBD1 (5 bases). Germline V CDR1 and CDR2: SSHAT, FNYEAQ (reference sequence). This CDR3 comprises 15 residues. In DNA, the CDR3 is TGTGCTAGCAGCTTAAGGACATCTAACACCGGGGAGCTGTTTTTT. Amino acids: CASSLRTSNTGELFF.

DNA for the CDR3: TGCGCCAGCAGCGGGGGGCTTAAGCGGGGGGAACTATTCAATGAGCAGTTCTTC. This translates into CASSGGLKRGELFNEQFF. The chain uses TRBV5-1 and TRBJ2-1; 9 nucleotides match TRBD2. Germline V gives CDR1 SGHRS, CDR2 YFSETQ. Trimming took 4 bases from V and 6 from J; bases not matched to a gene: 17. The CDR3 has 18 residues.

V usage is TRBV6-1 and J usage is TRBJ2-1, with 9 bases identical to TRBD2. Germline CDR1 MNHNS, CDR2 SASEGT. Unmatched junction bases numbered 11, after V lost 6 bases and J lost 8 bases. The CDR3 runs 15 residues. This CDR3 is CASSLLAGGRYEQFF. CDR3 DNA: TGTGCCAGCAGCCTCTTGGCGGGGGGGCGGTATGAGCAGTTCTTC.

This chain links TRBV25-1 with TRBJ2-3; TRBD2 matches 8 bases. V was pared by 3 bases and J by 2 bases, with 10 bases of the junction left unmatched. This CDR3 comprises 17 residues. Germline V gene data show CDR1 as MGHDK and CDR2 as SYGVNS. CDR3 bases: TGTGCCAGCAGTGACCCGAGGGCTAGCGGGCTCACAGATACGCAGTATTTT. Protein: CASSDPRASGLTDTQYF.

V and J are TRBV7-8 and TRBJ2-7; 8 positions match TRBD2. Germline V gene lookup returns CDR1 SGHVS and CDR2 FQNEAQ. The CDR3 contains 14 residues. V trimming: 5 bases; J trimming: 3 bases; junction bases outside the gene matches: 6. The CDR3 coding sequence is TGTGCCAGCAGCGCGGGGGGCTTCGGCTACGAGCAGTACTTC. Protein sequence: CASSAGGFGYEQYF.

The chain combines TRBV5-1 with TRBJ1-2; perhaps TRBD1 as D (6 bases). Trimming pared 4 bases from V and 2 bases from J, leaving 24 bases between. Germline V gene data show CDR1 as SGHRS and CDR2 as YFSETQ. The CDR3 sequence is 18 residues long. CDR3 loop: CASSPGGPLGALNYGYTF. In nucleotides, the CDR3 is TGCGCCAGCAGCCCCGGGGGGCCTTTGGGAGCCTTAAACTATGGCTACACCTTC. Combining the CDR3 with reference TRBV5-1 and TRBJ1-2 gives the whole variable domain KAGVTQTPRYLIKTRGQQVTLSCSPISGHRSVSWYQQTPGQGLQFLFEYFSETQRNKGNFPGRFSGRQFSNSRSEMNVSTLELGDSALYLCASSPGGPLGALNYGYTFGSGTRLTVV.

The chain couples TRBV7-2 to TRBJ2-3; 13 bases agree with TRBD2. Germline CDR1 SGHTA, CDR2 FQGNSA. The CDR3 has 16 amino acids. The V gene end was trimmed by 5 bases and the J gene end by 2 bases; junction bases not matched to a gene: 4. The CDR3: CASSLGLAGATDTQYF. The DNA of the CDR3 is TGTGCCAGCAGCCTTGGACTAGCGGGAGCCACAGATACGCAGTATTTT.

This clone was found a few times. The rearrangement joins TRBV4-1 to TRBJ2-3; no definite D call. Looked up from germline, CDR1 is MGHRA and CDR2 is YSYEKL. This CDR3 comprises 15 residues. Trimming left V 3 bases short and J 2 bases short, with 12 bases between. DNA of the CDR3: TGCGCCAGCAGCCAGACACTCCTCACCACAGATACGCAGTATTTT. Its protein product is CASSQTLLTTDTQYF.

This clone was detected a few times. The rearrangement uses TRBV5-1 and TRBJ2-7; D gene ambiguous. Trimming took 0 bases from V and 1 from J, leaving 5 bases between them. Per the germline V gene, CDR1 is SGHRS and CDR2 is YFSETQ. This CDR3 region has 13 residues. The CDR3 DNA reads TGCGCCAGCAGCTTGGTACAGTCCTACGAGCAGTACTTC. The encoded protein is CASSLVQSYEQYF.

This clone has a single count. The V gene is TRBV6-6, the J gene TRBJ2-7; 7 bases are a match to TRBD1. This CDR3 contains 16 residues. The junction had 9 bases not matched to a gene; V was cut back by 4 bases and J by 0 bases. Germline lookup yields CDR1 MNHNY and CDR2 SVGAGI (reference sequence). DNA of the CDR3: TGTGCCAGCAGTTCACGGGACAGCCTAAGCTCCTACGAGCAGTACTTC. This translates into CASSSRDSLSSYEQYF.

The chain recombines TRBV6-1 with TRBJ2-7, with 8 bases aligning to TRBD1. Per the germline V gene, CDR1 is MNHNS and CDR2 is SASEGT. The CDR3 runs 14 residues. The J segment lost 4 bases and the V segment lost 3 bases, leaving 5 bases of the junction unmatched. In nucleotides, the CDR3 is TGTGCCAGCAGTGAGGGACAGGATTTATACGAGCAGTACTTC. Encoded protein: CASSEGQDLYEQYF.

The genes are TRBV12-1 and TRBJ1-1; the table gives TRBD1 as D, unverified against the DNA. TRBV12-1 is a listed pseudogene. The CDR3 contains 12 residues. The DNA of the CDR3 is TGTGCCAGCATCCAGTACCTCACTGAAGCTTTCTTT. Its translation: CASIQYLTEAFF.

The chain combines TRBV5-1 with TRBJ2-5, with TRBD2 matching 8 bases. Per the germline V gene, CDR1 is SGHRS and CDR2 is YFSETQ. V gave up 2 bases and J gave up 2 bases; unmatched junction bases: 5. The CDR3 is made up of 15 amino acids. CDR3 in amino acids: CASSFRGGRQETQYF. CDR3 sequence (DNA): TGCGCCAGCAGCTTTCGGGGGGGTCGTCAAGAGACCCAGTACTTC.

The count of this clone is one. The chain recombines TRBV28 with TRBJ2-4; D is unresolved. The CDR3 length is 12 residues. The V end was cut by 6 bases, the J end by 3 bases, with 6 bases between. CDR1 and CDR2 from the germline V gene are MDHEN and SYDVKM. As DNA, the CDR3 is TGTGCCAGCAGCCCACACAAAAACATTCAGTACTTC. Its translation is CASSPHKNIQYF.

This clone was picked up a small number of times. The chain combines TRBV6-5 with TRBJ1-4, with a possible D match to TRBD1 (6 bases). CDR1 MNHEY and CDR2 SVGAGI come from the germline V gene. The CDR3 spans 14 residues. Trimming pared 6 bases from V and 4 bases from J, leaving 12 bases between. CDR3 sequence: CASSSGQSNEKLFF. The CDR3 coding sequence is TGTGCCAGCAGCAGCGGACAGAGTAATGAAAAACTGTTTTTT.

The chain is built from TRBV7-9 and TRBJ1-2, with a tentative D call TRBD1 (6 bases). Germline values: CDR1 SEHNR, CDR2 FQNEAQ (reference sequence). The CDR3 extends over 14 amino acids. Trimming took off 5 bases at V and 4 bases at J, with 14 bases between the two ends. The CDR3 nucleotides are TGTGCCAGCAGCCAGAGGGACACCTTCTATGGCTACACCTTC. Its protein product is CASSQRDTFYGYTF.

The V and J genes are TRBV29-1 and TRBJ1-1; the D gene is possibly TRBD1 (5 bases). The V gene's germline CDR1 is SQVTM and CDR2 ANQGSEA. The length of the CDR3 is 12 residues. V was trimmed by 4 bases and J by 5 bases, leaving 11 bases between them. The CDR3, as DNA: TGCAGCGTTGGACAGAAGGGGACTGAAGCTTTCTTT. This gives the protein CSVGQKGTEAFF.

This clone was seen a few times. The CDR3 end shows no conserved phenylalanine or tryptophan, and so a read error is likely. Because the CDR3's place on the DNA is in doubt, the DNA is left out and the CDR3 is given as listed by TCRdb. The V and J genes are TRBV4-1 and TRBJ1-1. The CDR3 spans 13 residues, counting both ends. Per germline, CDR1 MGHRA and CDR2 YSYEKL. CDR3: CASSTRGNTEALV.

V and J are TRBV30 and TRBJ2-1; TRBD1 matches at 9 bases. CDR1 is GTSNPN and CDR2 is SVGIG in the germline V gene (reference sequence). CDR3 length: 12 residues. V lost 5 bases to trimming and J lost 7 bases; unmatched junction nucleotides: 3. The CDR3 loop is CAWGTGRNEQFF. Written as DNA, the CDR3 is TGTGCCTGGGGGACAGGGCGGAATGAGCAGTTCTTC. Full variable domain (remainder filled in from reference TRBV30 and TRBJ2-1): SQTIHQWPATLVQPVGSPLSLECTVEGTSNPNLYWYRQAAGRGLQLLFYSVGIGQISSEVPQNLSASRPQDRQFILSSKKLLLSDSGFYLCAWGTGRNEQFFGPGTRLTVL.

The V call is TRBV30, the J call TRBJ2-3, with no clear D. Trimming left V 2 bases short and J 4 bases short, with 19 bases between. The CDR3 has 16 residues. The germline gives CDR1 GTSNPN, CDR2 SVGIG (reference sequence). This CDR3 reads CAWSRSVLNIPDTQYF. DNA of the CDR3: TGTGCCTGGAGTAGGAGTGTCCTTAATATTCCAGATACGCAGTATTTT.

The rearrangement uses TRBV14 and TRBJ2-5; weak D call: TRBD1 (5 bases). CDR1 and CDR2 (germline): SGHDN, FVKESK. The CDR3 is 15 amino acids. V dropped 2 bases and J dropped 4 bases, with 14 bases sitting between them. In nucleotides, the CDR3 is TGTGCCAGCAGCCAACTAAAACAGGTCCCAGAGACCCAGTACTTC. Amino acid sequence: CASSQLKQVPETQYF.

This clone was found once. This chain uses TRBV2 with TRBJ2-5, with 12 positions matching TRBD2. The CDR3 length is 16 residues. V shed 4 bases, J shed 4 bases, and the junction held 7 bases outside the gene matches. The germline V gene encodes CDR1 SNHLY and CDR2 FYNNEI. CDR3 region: CASSALAGGPRETQYF. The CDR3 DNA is TGTGCCAGCAGTGCGCTAGCGGGGGGGCCTCGAGAGACCCAGTACTTC.

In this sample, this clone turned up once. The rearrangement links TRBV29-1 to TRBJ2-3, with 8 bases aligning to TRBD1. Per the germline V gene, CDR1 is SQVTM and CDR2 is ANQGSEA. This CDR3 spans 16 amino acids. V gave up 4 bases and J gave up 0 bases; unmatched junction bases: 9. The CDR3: CSVVQGATKSTDTQYF. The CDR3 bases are TGCAGCGTTGTGCAGGGGGCAACGAAGAGCACAGATACGCAGTATTTT.